This T cell receptor beta chain was found in a study of blood T cell repertoires in COVID-19. Study summary: Whether acute or convalescent, the COVID-19 samples came from the United States, Italy and Spain. T cells, B-cell-depleted T cells, or PBMCs supplied cDNA or gDNA.

Authors' data handling: It was from reference gene primer amplification that nucleated cell counts were estimated. Measured with immunoSEQ multiplex PCR; TCRdb has only the in-frame clones, and not every one. V and J calls plus clone size are reproduced from that table; the DNA served to infer D and trimming. The top ten clones hold about 5% of a sample with about 170,000 clones, approximately 91% of them seen once. Germline V gene lookup returns CDR1 ENHRY and CDR2 SYGVKD. The CDR3 loop spans 20 amino acids. V was pared by 4 bases and J by 0 bases, with 12 bases of the junction left unmatched. In Seattle, patients joined the study during active infection and were tracked longitudinally.

Sample: peripheral blood. The chain combines TRBV10-3 with TRBJ2-1; TRBD2 matches 13 bases. This receptor was taken from a man between 18 and 35 years old with COVID-19, enrolled during active disease. Here the CDR3 reads CAISGPGTSGTESSYNEQFF. The CDR3 region has the DNA TGTGCCATCAGTGGGCCGGGGACTAGCGGGACTGAGAGCTCCTACAATGAGCAGTTCTTC.